A selection of T cell receptor beta chains follows, all from one sample in a study of CD8+CD57+ T cells in acquired aplastic anemia. TCRdb redid the calling of the reads with MiXCR, one entry per CDR3 protein. The sample includes 250,000 to 350,000 distinct CDR3 sequences, 45% to 65% of them seen just once. Sample: sorted CD4+, CD8+, or CD8+CD57+ T cells (not recorded which) from PBMCs. Receptors originate from a human donor with aplastic anemia. CDR3s leave out the opening cysteine and the closing phenylalanine or tryptophan.

v_gene | CDR3aa
TRBV20-1 | SARDRGRMNTEAF
TRBV24-1 | ATSDWGTPSTDTQY
TRBV7-6 | ASSLAASYEQY
TRBV7-2 | ASSRMQGEKLF
TRBV20-1 | SASSLRGRNTEAF
TRBV7-9 | ASSSNRVGQFVTQY
TRBV9 | ASSPFYRDGGKETQY
TRBV6-4 | ASSPTGGIKY
TRBV5-1 | ASSFGGVDEKLF
TRBV7-3 | ASSPESGNEQF
TRBV20-1 | SAVLVNTNEQY
TRBV5-1 | ASSLGMGTTAYEQY
TRBV19 | ASSFRTGPSNQPQH
TRBV20-1 | SARDGTRISNYGYT
TRBV9 | ASSSLNRGRAYEQY
TRBV7-2 | ASSLGGSGDYYEQY